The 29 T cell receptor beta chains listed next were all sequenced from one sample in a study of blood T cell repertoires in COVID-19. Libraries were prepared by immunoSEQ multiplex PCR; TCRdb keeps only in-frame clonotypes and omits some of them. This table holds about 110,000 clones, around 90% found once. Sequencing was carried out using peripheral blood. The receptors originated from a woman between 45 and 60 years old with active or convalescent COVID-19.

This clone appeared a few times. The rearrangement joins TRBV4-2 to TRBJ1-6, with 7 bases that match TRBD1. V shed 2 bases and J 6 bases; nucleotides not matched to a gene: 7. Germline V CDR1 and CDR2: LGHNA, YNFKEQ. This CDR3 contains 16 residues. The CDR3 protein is CASSQYADRVNSPLHF. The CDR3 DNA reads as TGTGCCAGCAGCCAATACGCCGACAGGGTTAATTCACCCCTCCACTTT.

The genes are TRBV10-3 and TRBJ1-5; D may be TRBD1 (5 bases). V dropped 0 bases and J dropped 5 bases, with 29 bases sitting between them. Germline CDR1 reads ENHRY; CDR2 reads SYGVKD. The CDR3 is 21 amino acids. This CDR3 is CAISESGLKGGDGLVHQPQHF. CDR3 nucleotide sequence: TGTGCCATCAGTGAGTCGGGGCTCAAAGGCGGGGACGGGTTGGTCCATCAGCCCCAGCATTTT.

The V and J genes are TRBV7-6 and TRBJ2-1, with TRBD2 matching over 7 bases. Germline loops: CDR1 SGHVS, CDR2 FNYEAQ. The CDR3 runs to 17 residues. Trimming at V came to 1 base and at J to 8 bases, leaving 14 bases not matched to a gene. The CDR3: CASSLEELAADGDEQFF. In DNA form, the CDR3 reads TGTGCCAGCAGCTTAGAGGAGCTAGCGGCAGATGGGGATGAGCAGTTCTTC.

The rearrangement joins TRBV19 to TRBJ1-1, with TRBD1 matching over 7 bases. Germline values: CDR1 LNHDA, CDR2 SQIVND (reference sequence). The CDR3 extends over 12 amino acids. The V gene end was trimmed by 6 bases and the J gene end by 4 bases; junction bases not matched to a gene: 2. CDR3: CASRRQGTEAFF. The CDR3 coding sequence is TGTGCCAGTAGACGACAGGGCACTGAAGCTTTCTTT.

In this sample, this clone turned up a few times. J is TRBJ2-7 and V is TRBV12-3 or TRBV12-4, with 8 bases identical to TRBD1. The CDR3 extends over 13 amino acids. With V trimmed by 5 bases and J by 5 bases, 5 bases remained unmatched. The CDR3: CASSPPGGHEQYF. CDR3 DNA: TGTGCCAGCAGTCCGCCAGGGGGCCACGAGCAGTACTTC.

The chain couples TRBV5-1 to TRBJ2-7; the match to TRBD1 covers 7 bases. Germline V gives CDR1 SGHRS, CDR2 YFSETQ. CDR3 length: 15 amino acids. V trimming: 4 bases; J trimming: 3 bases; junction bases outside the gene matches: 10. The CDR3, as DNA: TGCGCCAGCAGCGGGTACCGGGACAGTGACTACGAGCAGTACTTC. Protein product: CASSGYRDSDYEQYF.

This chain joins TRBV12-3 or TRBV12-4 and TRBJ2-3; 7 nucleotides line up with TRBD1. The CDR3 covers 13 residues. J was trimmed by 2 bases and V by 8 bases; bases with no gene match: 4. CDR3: CASGGQHTDTQYF. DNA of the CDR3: TGTGCCAGCGGGGGACAGCACACAGATACGCAGTATTTT.

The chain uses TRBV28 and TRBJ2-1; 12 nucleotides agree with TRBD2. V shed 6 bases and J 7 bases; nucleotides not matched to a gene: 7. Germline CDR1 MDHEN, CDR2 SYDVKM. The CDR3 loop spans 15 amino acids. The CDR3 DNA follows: TGTGCCAGCAGCCCGACTAGCGGGGGACTTAATGAGCAGTTCTTC. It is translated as CASSPTSGGLNEQFF. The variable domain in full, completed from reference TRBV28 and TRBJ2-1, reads DVKVTQSSRYLVKRTGEKVFLECVQDMDHENMFWYRQDPGLGLRLIYFSYDVKMKEKGDIPEGYSVSREKKERFSLILESASTNQTSMYLCASSPTSGGLNEQFFGPGTRLTVL.

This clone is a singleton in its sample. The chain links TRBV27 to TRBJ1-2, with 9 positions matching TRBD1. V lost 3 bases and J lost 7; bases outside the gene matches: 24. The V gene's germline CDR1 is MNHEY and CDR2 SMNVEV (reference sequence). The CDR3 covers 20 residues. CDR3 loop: CASSFYPLQDRGTSAGGYTF. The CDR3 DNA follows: TGTGCCAGCAGTTTCTATCCTTTACAGGACAGGGGAACATCAGCTGGTGGCTACACCTTC.

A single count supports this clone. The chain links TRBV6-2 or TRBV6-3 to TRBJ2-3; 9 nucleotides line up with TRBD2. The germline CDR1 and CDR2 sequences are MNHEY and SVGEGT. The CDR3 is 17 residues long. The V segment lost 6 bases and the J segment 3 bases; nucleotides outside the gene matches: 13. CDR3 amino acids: CASSTSGFVQGTDTQYF. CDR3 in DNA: TGTGCCAGCAGCACTAGCGGGTTTGTGCAAGGTACAGATACGCAGTATTTT.

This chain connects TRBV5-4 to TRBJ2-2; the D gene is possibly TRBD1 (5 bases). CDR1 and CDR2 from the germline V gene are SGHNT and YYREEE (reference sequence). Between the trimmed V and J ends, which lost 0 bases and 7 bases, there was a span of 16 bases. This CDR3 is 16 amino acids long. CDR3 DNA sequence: TGTGCCAGCAGCTTGGCCGCAGGGCTCAAACTCGGGGAGCTGTTTTTT. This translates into CASSLAAGLKLGELFF.

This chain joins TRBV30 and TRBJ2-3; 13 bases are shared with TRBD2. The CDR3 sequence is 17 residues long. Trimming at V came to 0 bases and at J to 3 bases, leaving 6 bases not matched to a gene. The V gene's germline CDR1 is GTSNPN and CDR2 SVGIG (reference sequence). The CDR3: CAWSVMRTSGSTDTQYF. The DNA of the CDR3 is TGTGCCTGGAGTGTAATGCGGACTAGCGGGAGTACAGATACGCAGTATTTT. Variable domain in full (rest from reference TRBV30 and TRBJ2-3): SQTIHQWPATLVQPVGSPLSLECTVEGTSNPNLYWYRQAAGRGLQLLFYSVGIGQISSEVPQNLSASRPQDRQFILSSKKLLLSDSGFYLCAWSVMRTSGSTDTQYFGPGTRLTVL.

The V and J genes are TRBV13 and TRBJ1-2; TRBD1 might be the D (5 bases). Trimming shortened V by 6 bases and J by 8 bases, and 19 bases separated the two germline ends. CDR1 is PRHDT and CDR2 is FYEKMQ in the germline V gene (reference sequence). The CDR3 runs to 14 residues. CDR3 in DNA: TGTGCCAGCAGTTTCGGACCAGTGGGGCACGGCTACACCTTC. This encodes CASSFGPVGHGYTF.

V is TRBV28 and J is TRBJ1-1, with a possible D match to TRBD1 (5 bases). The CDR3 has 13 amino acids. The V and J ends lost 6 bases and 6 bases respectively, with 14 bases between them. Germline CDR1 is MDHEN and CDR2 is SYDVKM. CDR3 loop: CASSIRVQPEAFF. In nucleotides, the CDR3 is TGTGCCAGCAGCATCAGGGTGCAGCCTGAAGCTTTCTTT.

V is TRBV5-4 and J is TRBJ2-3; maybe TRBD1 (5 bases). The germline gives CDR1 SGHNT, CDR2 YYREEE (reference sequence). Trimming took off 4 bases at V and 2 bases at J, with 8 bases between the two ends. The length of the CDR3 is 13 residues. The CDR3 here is CASSGRVTDTQYF. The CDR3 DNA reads TGTGCCAGCAGCGGCAGGGTCACAGATACGCAGTATTTT.

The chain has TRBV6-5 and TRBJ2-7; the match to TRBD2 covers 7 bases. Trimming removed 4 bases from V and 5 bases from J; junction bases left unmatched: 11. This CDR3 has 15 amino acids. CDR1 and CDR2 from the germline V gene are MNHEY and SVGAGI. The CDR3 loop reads CASSFSLAETNEQYF. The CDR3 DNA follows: TGTGCCAGCAGTTTTAGCCTAGCGGAAACCAACGAGCAGTACTTC.

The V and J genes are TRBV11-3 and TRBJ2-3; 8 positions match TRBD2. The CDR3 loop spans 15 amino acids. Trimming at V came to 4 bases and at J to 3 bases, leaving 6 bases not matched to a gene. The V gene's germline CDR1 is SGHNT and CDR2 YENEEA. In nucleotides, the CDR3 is TGTGCCAGCAGCTCCCTGACGGGAGGGACAGATACGCAGTATTTT. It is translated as CASSSLTGGTDTQYF.

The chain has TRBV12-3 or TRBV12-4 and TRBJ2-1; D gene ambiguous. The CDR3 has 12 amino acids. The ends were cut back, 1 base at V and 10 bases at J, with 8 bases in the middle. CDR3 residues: CASSLVVAEQFF. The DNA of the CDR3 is TGTGCCAGCAGTTTAGTGGTAGCCGAGCAGTTCTTC.

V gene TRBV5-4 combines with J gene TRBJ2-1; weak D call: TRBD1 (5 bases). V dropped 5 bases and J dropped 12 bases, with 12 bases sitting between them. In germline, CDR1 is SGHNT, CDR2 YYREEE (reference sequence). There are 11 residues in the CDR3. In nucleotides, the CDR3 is TGTGCCAGCAGAAAAGGGGTCCGGCAGTTCTTC. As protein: CASRKGVRQFF.

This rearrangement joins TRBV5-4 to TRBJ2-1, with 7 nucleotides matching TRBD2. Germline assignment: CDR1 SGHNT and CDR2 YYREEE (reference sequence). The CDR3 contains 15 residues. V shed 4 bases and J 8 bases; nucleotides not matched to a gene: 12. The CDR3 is CASSRRGGSAYEQFF. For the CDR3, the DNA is TGTGCCAGCAGCCGTAGGGGCGGGAGTGCCTATGAGCAGTTCTTC.

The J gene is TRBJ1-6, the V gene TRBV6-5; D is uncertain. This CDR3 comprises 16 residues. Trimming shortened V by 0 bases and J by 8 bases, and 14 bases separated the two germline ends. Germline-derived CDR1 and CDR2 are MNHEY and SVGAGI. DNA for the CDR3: TGTGCCAGCAGTTACTCGACCCTGGGCCCCTATTCACCCCTCCACTTT. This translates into CASSYSTLGPYSPLHF.

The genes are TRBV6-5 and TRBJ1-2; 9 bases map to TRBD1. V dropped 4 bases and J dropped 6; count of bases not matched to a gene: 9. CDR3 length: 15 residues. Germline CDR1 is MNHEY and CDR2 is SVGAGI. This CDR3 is CASSFLQGAINGYTF. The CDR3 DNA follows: TGTGCCAGCAGTTTCCTACAGGGGGCTATCAATGGCTACACCTTC.

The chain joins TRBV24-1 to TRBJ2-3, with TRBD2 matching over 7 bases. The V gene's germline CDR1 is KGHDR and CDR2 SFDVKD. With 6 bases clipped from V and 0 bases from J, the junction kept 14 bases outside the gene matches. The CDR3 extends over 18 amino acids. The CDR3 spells CATSTLPAGKASTDTQYF. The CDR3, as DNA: TGTGCCACCAGTACCCTCCCAGCGGGAAAAGCTAGCACAGATACGCAGTATTTT.

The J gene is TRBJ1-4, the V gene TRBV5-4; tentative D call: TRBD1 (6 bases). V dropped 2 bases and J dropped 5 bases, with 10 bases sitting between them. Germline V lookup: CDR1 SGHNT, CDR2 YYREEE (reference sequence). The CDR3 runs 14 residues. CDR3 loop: CASSFRQGNEKLFF. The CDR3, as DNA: TGTGCCAGCAGCTTCAGGCAGGGGAATGAAAAACTGTTTTTT.

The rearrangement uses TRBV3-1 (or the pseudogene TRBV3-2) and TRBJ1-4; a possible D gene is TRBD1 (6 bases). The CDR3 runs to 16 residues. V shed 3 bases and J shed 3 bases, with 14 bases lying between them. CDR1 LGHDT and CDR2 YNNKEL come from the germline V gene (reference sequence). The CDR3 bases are TGTGCCAGCAGCCAGGAAAACAGGGCTTCTAATGAAAAACTGTTTTTT. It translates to CASSQENRASNEKLFF.

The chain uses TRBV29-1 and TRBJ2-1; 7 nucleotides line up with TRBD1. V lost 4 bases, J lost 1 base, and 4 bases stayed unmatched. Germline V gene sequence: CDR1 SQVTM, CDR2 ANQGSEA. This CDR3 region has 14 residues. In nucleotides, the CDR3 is TGCAGCGTTGCATACAGGGGTTCCTACAATGAGCAGTTCTTC. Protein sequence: CSVAYRGSYNEQFF.

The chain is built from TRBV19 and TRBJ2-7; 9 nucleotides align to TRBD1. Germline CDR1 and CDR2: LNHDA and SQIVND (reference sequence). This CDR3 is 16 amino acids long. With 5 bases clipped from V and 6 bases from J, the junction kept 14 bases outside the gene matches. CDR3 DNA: TGTGCCAGTAGTCCCGAAGGGACAGGGCTCATGGGCGAGCAGTACTTC. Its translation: CASSPEGTGLMGEQYF.

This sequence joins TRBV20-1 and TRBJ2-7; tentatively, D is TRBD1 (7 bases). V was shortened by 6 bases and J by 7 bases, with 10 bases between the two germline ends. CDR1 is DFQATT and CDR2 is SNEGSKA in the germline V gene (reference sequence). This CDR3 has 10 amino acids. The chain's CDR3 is CSARGVEQYF. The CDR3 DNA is TGCAGTGCCAGGGGGGTAGAGCAGTACTTC.

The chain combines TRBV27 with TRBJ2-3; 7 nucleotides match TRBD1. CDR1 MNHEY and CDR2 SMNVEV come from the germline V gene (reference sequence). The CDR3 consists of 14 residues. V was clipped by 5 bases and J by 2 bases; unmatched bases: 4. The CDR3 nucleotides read TGTGCCAGCAGTGTACAGGGGTCCACAGATACGCAGTATTTT. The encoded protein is CASSVQGSTDTQYF.